This T cell receptor (beta chain) emerged from a study of OX40 agonist ivuxolimab in advanced cancers. Assay: immunoSEQ multiplex PCR; the TCRdb copy retains only in-frame clones and omits some. The sample includes about 40,000 clones, around 88% of them seen just once. Deletions cut 6 bases from V and 1 base from J, with 18 bases between. Germline V gene data show CDR1 as LNHDA and CDR2 as SQIVND (reference sequence). The CDR3 covers 16 residues. The rearrangement links TRBV19 to TRBJ1-1; D is unclear. The sample in question was CD4+ or CD8+ T cells sorted from blood, obtained in a trial of the OX40 agonist ivuxolimab. This receptor was taken from an adult with an advanced solid tumor such as melanoma, head and neck, liver or kidney cancer. The CDR3 sequence: CASRLLTVDPNTEAFF. The CDR3 nucleotides read TGTGCCAGTAGATTACTGACCGTGGATCCGAACACTGAAGCTTTCTTT.